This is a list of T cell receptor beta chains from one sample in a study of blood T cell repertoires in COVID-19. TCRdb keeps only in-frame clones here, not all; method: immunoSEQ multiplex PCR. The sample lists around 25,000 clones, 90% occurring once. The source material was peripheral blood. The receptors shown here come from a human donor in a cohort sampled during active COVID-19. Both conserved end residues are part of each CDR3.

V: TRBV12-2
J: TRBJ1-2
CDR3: CASRFLEDGYTF

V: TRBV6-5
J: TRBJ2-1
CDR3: CASSYAGLAGGEQFF

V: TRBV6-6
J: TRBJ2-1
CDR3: CASVPAGDYNEQFF

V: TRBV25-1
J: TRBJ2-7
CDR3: CASSDYTGTATYEQYF

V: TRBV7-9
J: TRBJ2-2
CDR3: CASIQGGNTGELFF

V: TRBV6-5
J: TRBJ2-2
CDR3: CASNGQMNTGELFF

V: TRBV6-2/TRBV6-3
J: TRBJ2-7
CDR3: CASSFTASGEQYF

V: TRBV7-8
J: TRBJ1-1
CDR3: CASSYRVNTEAFF

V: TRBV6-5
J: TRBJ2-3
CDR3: CASRGQVHTDTQYF

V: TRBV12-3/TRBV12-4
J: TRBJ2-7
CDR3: CASSTSTAYEQYF

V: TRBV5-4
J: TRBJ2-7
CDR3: CASSLITGQGRASSYEQYF

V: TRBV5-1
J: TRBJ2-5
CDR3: CASRTGLGIGHETQYF

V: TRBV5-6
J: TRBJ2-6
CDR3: CASGQNRAGANVLTF

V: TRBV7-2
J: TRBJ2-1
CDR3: CASSDQGSYNEQFF

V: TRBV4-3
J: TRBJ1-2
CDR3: CASSRTLTVGYGYTF